This TCR beta chain was retrieved from a study of CD4 T cells in relation to SARS-CoV-2 and coronaviruses. Across the whole study: TCR beta CDR3s were sequenced after approximately ten-day antigen culture of PBMCs. The restricting HLA molecule for shared crossreactive spike epitopes was mapped.

The repertoire was sequenced with immunoSEQ multiplex PCR; TCRdb's copy has only in-frame clones and lacks some. Of over 15,000 clones in the sample, around 70% are singletons; the top ten hold 30%. CD4+ T cells from unexposed donors were obtained before the COVID-19 pandemic (2011-2018). After roughly ten days of culture, CD4+ T cells were isolated. As regards this clone: Its cognate antigen is unknown.

There are 16 residues in the CDR3. V trimming: 6 bases; J trimming: 1 base; junction bases outside the gene matches: 12. CDR1 is LNHDA and CDR2 is SQIVND in the germline V gene (reference sequence). Notes on the study in general: Roughly 65% of donors had memory CD4+ clonotypes crossrecognizing SARS-CoV-2 and common cold coronavirus spike.

The TCR originated in a human donor in good health. The sequenced material came from CD4+ T cells from PBMCs, cultured in vitro. The chain has TRBV19 and TRBJ2-7; 7 bases are a match to TRBD1. The CDR3 sequence is CASRAEGAGNSYEQYF. The CDR3 bases are TGTGCCAGTAGGGCCGAGGGGGCAGGCAATTCCTACGAGCAGTACTTC.